Below, one TCR beta chain is given with its context. Antigen unknown. Using immunoSEQ multiplex PCR, the repertoire was profiled, and TCRdb retains in-frame clones only, with some absent. The sample has tens of thousands of clones, around 89% seen once. This entry comes from a study of OX40 agonist ivuxolimab in advanced cancers. About the study: Ivuxolimab was administered intravenously to patients at 0.01 to 10 mg/kg every 2 weeks. Every patient in dose escalation had hepatocellular carcinoma, melanoma, renal cell or head and neck cancer. The mean age was 60 years, ranging from roughly 23 to 79, with about 87% of participants male.

The germline V gene has CDR1 SGHDN and CDR2 FVKESK. The CDR3 is 13 amino acids. Trimming shortened V by 3 bases and J by 0 bases, and 5 bases separated the two germline ends. Study-wide results and caveats: At 0.1 to 3.0 mg/kg and by week 6, CD4+ and CD8+ T cells in the blood had expanded clonally.

The origin of this receptor is an adult with an advanced solid tumor such as melanoma, head and neck, liver or kidney cancer. V and J are TRBV14 and TRBJ1-1; no clear D gene. The source material was CD4+ or CD8+ T cells sorted from blood, sampled in a trial of the OX40 agonist ivuxolimab. Here the CDR3 reads CASSQDLNTEAFF. The CDR3 DNA is TGTGCCAGCAGCCAGGACCTGAACACTGAAGCTTTCTTT.